This T cell receptor (beta chain) was profiled in a study of cytomegalovirus exposure and HLA in healthy donors. General study points: TCR beta V- and J-gene trimming was later associated with a missense DCLRE1C variant. Usually a TCR sequence was rare, but some public TCRs were found in many donors.

60 Vbeta and 13 Jbeta primers were used in PCR. The assay was immunoSEQ multiplex PCR, and TCRdb's table has in-frame clones only and misses some. Of roughly 90,000 clones in the sample, approximately 84% are singletons; the top ten hold about 2%. The germline V gene encodes CDR1 KGHSH and CDR2 LQKENI. The V end lost 0 bases, the J end lost 0 bases, and 8 bases lay between the germline ends. CDR3 length: 15 amino acids. Comments on this clone: Its specificity is not known.

This clonotype was obtained from a man aged 18-30 years in good health and CMV-seronegative. The V and J genes are TRBV18 and TRBJ1-1; the D is unclear. The sequenced sample consisted of PBMCs. The CDR3: CASSPPSPLNTEAFF. CDR3 nucleotides: TGTGCCAGCTCACCACCGTCCCCTTTGAACACTGAAGCTTTCTTT. The full variable domain, rest sourced from reference TRBV18 and TRBJ1-1, is NAGVMQNPRHLVRRRGQEARLRCSPMKGHSHVYWYRQLPEEGLKFMVYLQKENIIDESGMPKERFSAEFPKEGPSILRIQQVVRGDSAAYFCASSPPSPLNTEAFFGQGTRLTVV.